The clone carrying this TCR beta chain was counted at least ten times. What it recognizes is unknown. CDR1 and CDR2 (germline): SGHDN, FVKESK. There are 17 residues in the CDR3. V gave up 0 bases and J gave up 7 bases; unmatched junction bases: 12. RNA was extracted from bulk tissue without any cell sorting. The data stem from a study of tumor and adjacent non-tumor tissue in lung cancer. A modified ARM-PCR protocol with three rounds of nested PCR amplified TCRbeta. TCRdb redid the calling of the multiplex PCR reads with MiXCR, one entry per CDR3 protein. The sample contains approximately 79,000 distinct CDR3 sequences, roughly two thirds of which appear only once. Study results and caveats: Compared with tumor, normal lung showed significantly lower TCR diversity.

This chain links TRBV14 with TRBJ2-5, with 9 bases fitting TRBD2. Sequencing was performed on lung tumor tissue. The source of this sequence is a woman aged 40 to 50 with non-small cell lung cancer. This chain's CDR3 is CASSQDLTYAGGRTQYF. The DNA of the CDR3 is TGTGCCAGCAGCCAAGATCTGACCTACGCGGGGGGGAGGACCCAGTACTTC.